This T cell receptor beta chain was retrieved from a study of blood T cell repertoires in COVID-19. Study-wide background: Samples came from the United States, Italy and Spain, spanning acute and convalescent COVID-19. T cells, B-cell-depleted T cells, or PBMCs provided the cDNA or gDNA that served as material.

Original analysis: Reference gene primer amplification yielded estimated nucleated cell counts. Assay used: immunoSEQ multiplex PCR; TCRdb lists only in-frame clones, some missing. The D gene and trimming were derived from the DNA, and the V and J assignments and clone size from that table. The table includes about 250,000 clones, roughly nine tenths detected once. Germline loops: CDR1 LGHNA, CDR2 YSLEER. This CDR3 comprises 15 residues. The germline V and J ends were trimmed by 1 base and 5 bases, with 13 bases remaining between them. The genes are TRBV4-3 and TRBJ2-3, with TRBD2 as a possible D gene (6 bases). The specimen was peripheral blood. The receptor's source is a man aged 18-30 years with active or convalescent COVID-19. The DNA of the CDR3 is TGCGCCAGCAGCCAAGGGGTCCTAGCGAAAGATACGCAGTATTTT. Amino acids: CASSQGVLAKDTQYF.